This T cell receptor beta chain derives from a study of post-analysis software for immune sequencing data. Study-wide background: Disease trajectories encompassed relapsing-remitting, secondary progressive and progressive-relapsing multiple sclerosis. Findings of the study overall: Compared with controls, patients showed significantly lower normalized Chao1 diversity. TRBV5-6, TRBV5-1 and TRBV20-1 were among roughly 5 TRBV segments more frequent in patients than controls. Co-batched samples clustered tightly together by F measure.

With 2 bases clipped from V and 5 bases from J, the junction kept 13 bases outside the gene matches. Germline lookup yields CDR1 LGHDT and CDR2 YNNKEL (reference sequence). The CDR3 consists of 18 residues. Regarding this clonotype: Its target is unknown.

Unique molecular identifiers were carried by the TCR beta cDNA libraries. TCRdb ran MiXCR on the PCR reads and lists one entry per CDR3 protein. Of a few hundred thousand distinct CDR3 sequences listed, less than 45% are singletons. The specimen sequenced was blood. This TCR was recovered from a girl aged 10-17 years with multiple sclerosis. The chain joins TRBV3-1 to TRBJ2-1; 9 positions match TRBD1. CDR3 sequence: CASSQPLLSGQGHNEQFF. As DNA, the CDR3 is TGTGCCAGCAGCCAACCACTATTGTCGGGACAGGGACACAATGAGCAGTTCTTC.